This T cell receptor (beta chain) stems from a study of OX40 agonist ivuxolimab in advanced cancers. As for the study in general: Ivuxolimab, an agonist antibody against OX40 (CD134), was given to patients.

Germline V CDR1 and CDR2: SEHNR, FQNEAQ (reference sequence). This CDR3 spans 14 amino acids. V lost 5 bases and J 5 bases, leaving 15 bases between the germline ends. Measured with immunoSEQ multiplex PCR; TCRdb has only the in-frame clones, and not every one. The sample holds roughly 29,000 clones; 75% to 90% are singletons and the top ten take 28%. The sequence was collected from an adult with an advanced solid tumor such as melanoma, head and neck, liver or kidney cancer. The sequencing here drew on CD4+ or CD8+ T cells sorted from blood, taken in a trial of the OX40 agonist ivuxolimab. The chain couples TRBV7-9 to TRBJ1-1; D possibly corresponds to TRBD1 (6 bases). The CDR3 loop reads CASSIEEGGTEAFF. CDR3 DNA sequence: TGTGCCAGCAGCATCGAAGAGGGGGGAACTGAAGCTTTCTTT.